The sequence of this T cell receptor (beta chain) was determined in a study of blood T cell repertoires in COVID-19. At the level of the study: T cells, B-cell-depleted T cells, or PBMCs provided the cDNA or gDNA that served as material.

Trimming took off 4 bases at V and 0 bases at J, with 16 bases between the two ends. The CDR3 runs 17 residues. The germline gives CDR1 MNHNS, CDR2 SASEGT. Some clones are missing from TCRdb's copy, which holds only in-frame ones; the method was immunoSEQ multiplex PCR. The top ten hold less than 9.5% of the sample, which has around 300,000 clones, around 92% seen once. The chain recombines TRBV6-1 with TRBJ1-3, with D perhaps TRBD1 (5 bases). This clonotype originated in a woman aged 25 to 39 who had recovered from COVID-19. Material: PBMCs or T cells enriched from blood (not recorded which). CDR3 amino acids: CASSVLSRASSGNTIYF. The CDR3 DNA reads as TGTGCCAGCAGTGTCCTTTCCAGGGCCTCCTCTGGAAACACCATATATTTT.